The rows below give T cell receptor beta chains drawn from one sample of a study of T cells in localized non-small cell lung cancer. Profiling relied on immunoSEQ multiplex PCR, and the TCRdb table lists in-frame clones only, not all of them. The data contain some 10,000 clones, about 80% of them singletons. The sample consisted of peripheral blood, taken before any cancer treatment. These receptors originate from a male donor older than 55 with stage I lung adenocarcinoma. The CDR3 runs from the conserved cysteine through the conserved F or W. Fields, in order: J gene, clone size, D gene, V gene, CDR3 DNA, CDR3 protein. D genes are given only for firm matches. Expanded clones get a size class; other rows say once, few or many, or leave the size out.

j_gene: TRBJ2-2; abundance: .; d_gene: .; v_gene: TRBV7-8; CDR3nt: TGTGCCAGCAGCTTACACCCCACCGGGGAGCTGTTTTTT; CDR3aa: CASSLHPTGELFF
j_gene: TRBJ1-2; abundance: .; d_gene: .; v_gene: TRBV7-2; CDR3nt: TGTGCCAGCAGCTCGACTCCAGGGTATGGCTACACCTTC; CDR3aa: CASSSTPGYGYTF
j_gene: TRBJ1-2; abundance: .; d_gene: .; v_gene: TRBV7-3; CDR3nt: TGTGCCAGCAGCCTAGGGCCCGTGGATGGCTACACCTTC; CDR3aa: CASSLGPVDGYTF
j_gene: TRBJ1-2; abundance: .; d_gene: .; v_gene: TRBV4-1; CDR3nt: TGCGCCAGCAGCCCCGGTGGGGGGCGAGCTAACTATGGCTACACCTTC; CDR3aa: CASSPGGGRANYGYTF
j_gene: TRBJ1-1; abundance: few; d_gene: .; v_gene: TRBV6-5; CDR3nt: TGTGCCAGCAGCGCAGGACAAGCAAACACTGAAGCTTTCTTT; CDR3aa: CASSAGQANTEAFF
j_gene: TRBJ1-2; abundance: .; d_gene: TRBD1; v_gene: TRBV5-1; CDR3nt: TGCGCCAGCAGGCCGCAGGGGGGTGGCTATGGCTACACCTTC; CDR3aa: CASRPQGGGYGYTF
j_gene: TRBJ1-1; abundance: .; d_gene: .; v_gene: TRBV21-1; CDR3nt: TGTGCCAGCAGAACTTTGATAGCTACAATTCGCACTGAAGCTTTCTTT; CDR3aa: CASRTLIATIRTEAFF
j_gene: TRBJ1-4; abundance: .; d_gene: .; v_gene: TRBV27; CDR3nt: TGTGCCAGCAGAAGGTCGGGGCTCCCTGCAACTAATGAAAAACTGTTTTTT; CDR3aa: CASRRSGLPATNEKLFF
j_gene: TRBJ2-3; abundance: .; d_gene: .; v_gene: TRBV5-6; CDR3nt: TGTGCCAGCAGCTTGGCATTATGGGATTCCGCAGATACGCAGTATTTT; CDR3aa: CASSLALWDSADTQYF
j_gene: TRBJ2-3; abundance: .; d_gene: TRBD2; v_gene: TRBV29-1; CDR3nt: TGCAGTAATAGCGGGGGGTCGGATACGCAGTATTTT; CDR3aa: CSNSGGSDTQYF
j_gene: TRBJ2-6; abundance: .; d_gene: .; v_gene: TRBV6-5; CDR3nt: TGTGCCAGCAGGACTACAGGGTCTGGGGCCAACGTCCTGACTTTC; CDR3aa: CASRTTGSGANVLTF
j_gene: TRBJ1-5; abundance: .; d_gene: .; v_gene: TRBV2; CDR3nt: TGTGCCAGTAGGGACGATAGCAATCAGCCCCAGCATTTT; CDR3aa: CASRDDSNQPQHF
j_gene: TRBJ2-5; abundance: .; d_gene: .; v_gene: TRBV29-1; CDR3nt: TGCAGCGTCCGAGGGGGGGGTGAAGAGACCCAGTACTTC; CDR3aa: CSVRGGGEETQYF
j_gene: TRBJ1-5; abundance: few; d_gene: .; v_gene: TRBV19; CDR3nt: TGTGCCAGTAGTTCTCCGGGACGAGTTAGCAATCAGCCCCAGCATTTT; CDR3aa: CASSSPGRVSNQPQHF
j_gene: TRBJ1-3; abundance: .; d_gene: .; v_gene: TRBV7-2; CDR3nt: TGTGCCAGCAGCTTAGACACAGGACGGATTGGAAACACCATATATTTT; CDR3aa: CASSLDTGRIGNTIYF
j_gene: TRBJ1-1; abundance: .; d_gene: .; v_gene: TRBV6-6; CDR3nt: TGTGCCAGCAGTTCACAGGTGAACACTGAAGCTTTCTTT; CDR3aa: CASSSQVNTEAFF
j_gene: TRBJ2-7; abundance: .; d_gene: TRBD1; v_gene: TRBV5-1; CDR3nt: TGCGCCAGCAGCCAACAGGGGTACGAGCAGTACTTC; CDR3aa: CASSQQGYEQYF
j_gene: TRBJ2-5; abundance: .; d_gene: .; v_gene: TRBV2; CDR3nt: TGTGCCAGCAGTGAAAACTACGGGACATTAAAGACCCAGTACTTC; CDR3aa: CASSENYGTLKTQYF
j_gene: TRBJ2-7; abundance: .; d_gene: .; v_gene: TRBV4-3; CDR3nt: TGCGCCAGCAGCCAAGGAGGCAGCTCCTACGAGCAGTACTTC; CDR3aa: CASSQGGSSYEQYF
j_gene: TRBJ2-5; abundance: .; d_gene: .; v_gene: TRBV5-1; CDR3nt: TGCGCCAGCAGCTTGGATCGGATTAAAGAGACCCAGTACTTC; CDR3aa: CASSLDRIKETQYF
j_gene: TRBJ1-2; abundance: .; d_gene: TRBD1; v_gene: TRBV13; CDR3nt: TGTGCCAGCAGCTTGGGACAGACGGCCCCCGGCTACACCTTC; CDR3aa: CASSLGQTAPGYTF
j_gene: TRBJ1-1; abundance: .; d_gene: .; v_gene: TRBV2; CDR3nt: TGTGCCAGCAGTGAACAGGGGACGGGAAACACTGAAGCTTTCTTT; CDR3aa: CASSEQGTGNTEAFF
j_gene: TRBJ1-1; abundance: few; d_gene: .; v_gene: TRBV7-9; CDR3nt: TGTGCCAGCAGTCCAACAGAAAACACTGAAGCTTTCTTT; CDR3aa: CASSPTENTEAFF
j_gene: TRBJ1-1; abundance: few; d_gene: .; v_gene: TRBV5-1; CDR3nt: TGCGCCAGCAGCTTGGACCGCGCATACACTGAAGCTTTCTTT; CDR3aa: CASSLDRAYTEAFF
j_gene: TRBJ1-1; abundance: .; d_gene: .; v_gene: TRBV7-9; CDR3nt: TGTGCCAGCAGCTGGAACAGGGATCGGGGCACTGAAGCTTTCTTT; CDR3aa: CASSWNRDRGTEAFF
j_gene: TRBJ1-5; abundance: few; d_gene: TRBD1; v_gene: TRBV7-2; CDR3nt: TGTGCCAGCAGCACAATCACAGGGGGCAATCAGCCCCAGCATTTT; CDR3aa: CASSTITGGNQPQHF
j_gene: TRBJ2-7; abundance: .; d_gene: .; v_gene: TRBV4-3; CDR3nt: TGCGCCAGCAGCCAAGATGGGTACTACGAGCAGTACTTC; CDR3aa: CASSQDGYYEQYF
j_gene: TRBJ2-2; abundance: few; d_gene: TRBD1; v_gene: TRBV7-3; CDR3nt: TGTGCCAGCAGCTTGGACAGGGAGAACACCGGGGAGCTGTTTTTT; CDR3aa: CASSLDRENTGELFF
j_gene: TRBJ1-5; abundance: .; d_gene: TRBD1; v_gene: TRBV4-1; CDR3nt: TGCGCCAGCAGCCAGCCCGACAGGGATCAGCCCCAGCATTTT; CDR3aa: CASSQPDRDQPQHF
j_gene: TRBJ2-2; abundance: .; d_gene: TRBD2; v_gene: TRBV5-1; CDR3nt: TGCGCCAGCAGCTTAGCGGGGACGACGAACACCGGGGAGCTGTTTTTT; CDR3aa: CASSLAGTTNTGELFF
j_gene: TRBJ2-6; abundance: once; d_gene: .; v_gene: TRBV6-5; CDR3nt: TGTGCCAGCAGTTACGCAATCAGTGCCAACGTCCTGACTTTC; CDR3aa: CASSYAISANVLTF
j_gene: TRBJ1-5; abundance: .; d_gene: .; v_gene: TRBV6-6; CDR3nt: TGTGCCAGCGGAGACAATCAGCCCCAGCATTTT; CDR3aa: CASGDNQPQHF
j_gene: TRBJ2-3; abundance: .; d_gene: .; v_gene: TRBV7-3; CDR3nt: TGTGCCAGCAGCTACCGGACGTCGGATACGCAGTATTTT; CDR3aa: CASSYRTSDTQYF
j_gene: TRBJ2-7; abundance: once; d_gene: .; v_gene: TRBV7-2; CDR3nt: TGTGCCAGCAGCTCGCTGGGATCTTATTACGAGCAGTACTTC; CDR3aa: CASSSLGSYYEQYF
j_gene: TRBJ1-6; abundance: .; d_gene: .; v_gene: TRBV19; CDR3nt: TGTGCCACTTCCGCAAGGAGCTCCTATAATTCACCCCTCCACTTT; CDR3aa: CATSARSSYNSPLHF
j_gene: TRBJ1-1; abundance: .; d_gene: .; v_gene: TRBV12-5; CDR3nt: TGTGCTAGTGGTTTGGTATTGTCGGGCAGGGTGAACACTGAAGCTTTCTTT; CDR3aa: CASGLVLSGRVNTEAFF
j_gene: TRBJ2-7; abundance: .; d_gene: TRBD1; v_gene: TRBV7-3; CDR3nt: TGTGCCAGCAGCCGCCGACAGGGCTACGAGCAGTACTTC; CDR3aa: CASSRRQGYEQYF
j_gene: TRBJ1-5; abundance: .; d_gene: .; v_gene: TRBV4-1; CDR3nt: TGCGCCAGCAGCCAGGAGACATTATATCAGCCCCAGCATTTT; CDR3aa: CASSQETLYQPQHF